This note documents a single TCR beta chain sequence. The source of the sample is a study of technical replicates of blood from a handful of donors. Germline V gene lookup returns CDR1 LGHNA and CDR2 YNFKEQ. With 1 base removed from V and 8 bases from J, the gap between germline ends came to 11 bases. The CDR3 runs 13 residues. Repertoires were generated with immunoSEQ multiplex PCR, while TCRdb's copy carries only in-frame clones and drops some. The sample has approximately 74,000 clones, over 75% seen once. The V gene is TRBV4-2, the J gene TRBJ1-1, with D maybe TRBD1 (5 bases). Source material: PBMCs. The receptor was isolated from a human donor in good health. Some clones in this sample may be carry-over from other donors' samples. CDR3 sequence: CASSQVETGEAFF. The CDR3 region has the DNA TGTGCCAGCAGCCAAGTCGAAACAGGAGAAGCTTTCTTT.